These T cell receptor beta chains were read from a single sample in a study of tumor-infiltrating lymphocytes in primary liver carcinoma. MiXCR was run by TCRdb on the multiplex PCR reads, yielding one entry per CDR3 protein. The data contain 310,000 or so distinct CDR3 sequences, 65% of them singletons. The sample consisted of peripheral blood. The receptors stem from a man aged 40-55 years with primary liver carcinoma and hepatitis B virus infection. CDR3s include the opening cysteine and the closing phenylalanine or tryptophan. The D gene is left open where the match is weak. Part of the rows lack a size; the others show once, few, many or a class for expanded clones.

.,.,TRBJ2-7,TRBV11-2,TGTGTCAGCAGCTTAGCGTTTACTTCAGCCTACGAGCAATACTTC,CVSSLAFTSAYEQYF
.,TRBD2,TRBJ2-7,TRBV11-2,TGTGCCAGCATCTCCCAGCGGGGAGGGCCGGTCGAGCGGTACTTC,CASISQRGGPVERYF
.,.,TRBJ1-1,TRBV14,TGTGCCAGCAGCCAAGATCCGCCAGGGTGGACTGAAGCTTTCTTT,CASSQDPPGWTEAFF
few,TRBD1,TRBJ2-5,TRBV6-2/TRBV6-3,TGTGCCAGCAGTTACCACCGGACAGGGGGGGCCCAAGAGACCCAGTACTTC,CASSYHRTGGAQETQYF
many,.,TRBJ2-2,TRBV6-5,TGTGCCAGCAGTAAACTGGACAGATACACCGGGGAGCTGTTTTTT,CASSKLDRYTGELFF
many,.,TRBJ1-6,TRBV4-3,TGCGCCAGCAGCCAAGGCGGCCCCGGAGATCGGAATTCACCCCTCCACTTT,CASSQGGPGDRNSPLHF
many,.,TRBJ2-3,TRBV11-2,TGTGCCAGCAGCTTAGATCGAGTTGCGCAGTATTTT,CASSLDRVAQYF
many,.,TRBJ2-7,TRBV29-1,TGCAGCGTTGACGAGCAGGGGGGTGAGCAGTACTTC,CSVDEQGGEQYF
.,.,TRBJ2-2,TRBV12-3/TRBV12-4,TGTGCCAGCACCTTGGACAAGGCGAACACCGGGGAGCTGTTTTTT,CASTLDKANTGELFF
.,TRBD2,TRBJ2-5,TRBV29-1,TGCAGCGTTCTGGGGACTAGCGCAGCCGAGACCCAGTGCTTC,CSVLGTSAAETQCF
.,.,TRBJ2-7,TRBV10-3,TGTGCCATCAGTGAGTCGGGCCACCACGAGCAGCACTTC,CAISESGHHEQHF
many,.,TRBJ2-6,TRBV29-1,TGCAGCGTTGCCGACTCTGGGGCCAACGTCCTGACTTTC,CSVADSGANVLTF
many,.,TRBJ2-7,TRBV29-1,TGCAGCGCCCCCCCCCTACGGACAGTAGACGAGCAGTACTTC,CSAPPLRTVDEQYF
many,.,TRBJ2-5,TRBV11-2,TGTGCCAGCGCGAGTTGGGGGGCCCGGGAGACCCAGTACTTC,CASASWGARETQYF
.,.,TRBJ2-3,TRBV5-4,TGTGCCGGCAGCTTGGAAAGTTTCGATATGCAGTATTTT,CAGSLESFDMQYF
.,.,TRBJ2-5,TRBV11-2,TGTGCCAGCAGCCGGACGTACCAGGAGACCCAGTGCTTC,CASSRTYQETQCF
.,TRBD1,TRBJ1-1,TRBV5-1,TGCGCCAGCAGCTTGACATGGGACAGGTCGCGGTATGGAGCTTTCTTT,CASSLTWDRSRYGAFF
many,TRBD1,TRBJ1-5,TRBV29-1,TGCAGCGTTGAAGGACAGGGCCATAGCAATCAGCCCCAGCATTTT,CSVEGQGHSNQPQHF
.,TRBD2,TRBJ2-2,TRBV5-1,TGCGCCAGCAGCTTGGGTTCCCTAGCGGGAGAAGGAGCCGGGGGGCTGTTTTTT,CASSLGSLAGEGAGGLFF
.,TRBD1,TRBJ1-1,TRBV12-3/TRBV12-4,TGTGCCAGCAGAAGTATACCGGGACAGAAGACTGAAGCTTTCTTT,CASRSIPGQKTEAFF
.,TRBD2,TRBJ2-1,TRBV14,TGTGCCAGCTGCCAGACTAGCGGGCCCCTCAATGAGCAGTTCTTC,CASCQTSGPLNEQFF
few,.,TRBJ1-3,TRBV6-5,TGTGCTATCAGTTACTCGAGACCGAGCTCTGGAAACACCATATATTTT,CAISYSRPSSGNTIYF
few,.,TRBJ2-3,TRBV12-3/TRBV12-4,TGTGCCAGCAGTTTTGGCGGGGTTAGCACAGATACGCAGTATTTT,CASSFGGVSTDTQYF
.,.,TRBJ2-5,TRBV11-3,TGTGCCAGCAGCTCGTGCGGGCCGGGAGAGACCCAATACTTC,CASSSCGPGETQYF
many,TRBD2,TRBJ2-7,TRBV4-2,TGTGCCAGCAGCCAAGATGCTAGCGGGACCTCCTACGAGCAGTACTTC,CASSQDASGTSYEQYF
.,.,TRBJ1-1,TRBV28,TGTGTCAGCAGTTTGCGGGGAACTGAAGCTTTCTTT,CVSSLRGTEAFF
.,.,TRBJ1-5,TRBV18,TGTGCCAGCTCACCGACAGATTCTAGCAATGAGCCCCAGCATTTT,CASSPTDSSNEPQHF
.,TRBD2,TRBJ2-1,TRBV11-2,TGTGCCAGCAGATCCATAGGTACTAGCGTATACAATAAGCAGTTCTTC,CASRSIGTSVYNKQFF
many,TRBD1,TRBJ2-7,TRBV6-5,TGTGCCAGCAGGACAGGGTCCTACGAGCAGTACTTC,CASRTGSYEQYF
.,.,TRBJ1-1,TRBV5-5,TGTGCCAGCAGCTTGGCCATTTCTGTGAACACTGAAGCTTTCTTT,CASSLAISVNTEAFF
many,TRBD2,TRBJ2-2,TRBV11-2,TGTGCCAGCAGCTTAGGACTAGCGGGGACGCTTGCCACCGGGGAGCTGTTTTTT,CASSLGLAGTLATGELFF
once,.,TRBJ1-2,TRBV28,TGTGCCAGCAGTTTAAATTGGGTACAGGGCGATGGCTACACCTTC,CASSLNWVQGDGYTF
.,.,TRBJ2-3,TRBV5-1,TGCGCCAGCAGCTTGGCCGTGGGGACTGCAGATATGCAGTATTTT,CASSLAVGTADMQYF
once,.,TRBJ2-7,TRBV29-1,TGCAGCGTCCTACAGACAGGCCACGAGCAGTACTTC,CSVLQTGHEQYF
.,.,TRBJ2-1,TRBV24-1,TGTGCCACCAGTGGGAAGCGCGACTACAATGAGCAGTTCTTC,CATSGKRDYNEQFF
many,.,TRBJ1-5,TRBV6-5,TGTGCCAGCAGTTACTCCAGTAGCAATCAGCCCCAGCATTTT,CASSYSSSNQPQHF
.,.,TRBJ2-3,TRBV11-2,TGTGCCAGCAGCTTGTTTTGTTTTGGCACAGATACGCAGTATTTT,CASSLFCFGTDTQYF
.,.,TRBJ2-1,TRBV10-2,TGCGCCAGCCGTGGGTCCAAGGACAATGAGCAGTTCTTC,CASRGSKDNEQFF
many,.,TRBJ1-1,TRBV6-5,TGTGCCAGCAGTTACTCGATGAACACTGAAGCTTTCTTT,CASSYSMNTEAFF
once,TRBD2,TRBJ2-3,TRBV20-1,TGCAGTACTACTAGCGTTGGCACAGATACGCAGTATTTT,CSTTSVGTDTQYF
.,.,TRBJ1-4,TRBV6-1,TGTGCCAGCACCAGGGACGAGGGGTTACTGTTTTTT,CASTRDEGLLFF
.,.,TRBJ1-4,TRBV13,TGTGCCAGCAGCCCCCGTGTTCGGGGGGTAGGGGAAAAACTGTTTTTT,CASSPRVRGVGEKLFF
.,.,TRBJ2-1,TRBV6-6,TGTGCCAGCAGTTACTTCGCGACCAGGAGGATCTACAATGAACAGTTCTTC,CASSYFATRRIYNEQFF
.,.,TRBJ1-2,TRBV7-9,TGTGCCAGCAGCTATCAGCGGATCGACTATGGCTACACCTTC,CASSYQRIDYGYTF
many,.,TRBJ1-2,TRBV6-5,TGTGCCAGCAGTTACTCGAGGGGGGATAGTGGCTACACCTTC,CASSYSRGDSGYTF
.,.,TRBJ2-5,TRBV28,TGTGCCAGCAGCCTCTTCCAGGGTAGCAGGGAGACCCAGTACTTC,CASSLFQGSRETQYF
few,.,TRBJ2-3,TRBV29-1,TGCAACGTCGCTCCCTCGGGACACCGCACAGATAAGCAGTATTTT,CNVAPSGHRTDKQYF
.,.,TRBJ2-2,TRBV20-1,TGCAGTGCTAGACCCACAGGGAACGGGGAGCTGTTTTTT,CSARPTGNGELFF
.,TRBD2,TRBJ2-1,TRBV11-2,TGTGCCAGCAGCTGTTTAGCGGGAGGGCCGGGTGAGCAGTTCTTC,CASSCLAGGPGEQFF